The 7 T cell receptor beta chains below were found in one sample sequenced in a study of cytomegalovirus exposure and HLA in healthy donors. 13 Jbeta primers and 60 Vbeta primers were used for the PCR. The protocol was immunoSEQ multiplex PCR, while the TCRdb copy is restricted to in-frame clones and leaves out a portion. This table holds about 98,000 clones, around four fifths found once. The sequencing sample was made of PBMCs. These receptor sequences come from a female donor in good health and CMV-seropositive.

This clone was observed a handful of times. This rearrangement joins TRBV11-1 to TRBJ1-1; 11 bases fit TRBD1. V trimming: 4 bases; J trimming: 4 bases; junction bases outside the gene matches: 5. There are 15 residues in the CDR3. The germline CDR1 and CDR2 sequences are SGHAT and FQDESV (reference sequence). The CDR3 protein is CASSSWDRGSTEAFF. The CDR3 DNA sequence: TGTGCCAGCAGCTCATGGGACAGGGGGTCCACTGAAGCTTTCTTT.

V and J are TRBV5-6 and TRBJ2-1; 8 positions agree with TRBD1. The CDR3 is made up of 17 amino acids. The V and J ends lost 4 bases and 2 bases, in that order; junction bases with no gene match: 11. CDR1 and CDR2 from the germline V gene are SGHDT and YYEEEE. The CDR3, as DNA: TGTGCCAGCAGCCAGGATTTCCGGGACAGGCCCTACAATGAGCAGTTCTTC. It is translated as CASSQDFRDRPYNEQFF.

The rearrangement links TRBV7-8 to TRBJ2-1, with D tentatively TRBD2 (5 bases). Trimming cost V 2 bases and J 0 bases, with 8 bases left between them. The germline CDR1 and CDR2 sequences are SGHVS and FQNEAQ. CDR3 length equals 15 residues. CDR3 sequence (DNA): TGTGCCAGCAGCTTACGGGGTAGCTCCTACAATGAGCAGTTCTTC. This sequence encodes CASSLRGSSYNEQFF.

V gene TRBV10-3 combines with J gene TRBJ1-5; 8 positions match TRBD1. The length of the CDR3 is 12 residues. CDR1 and CDR2 (germline): ENHRY, SYGVKD. The V segment lost 9 bases and the J segment 7 bases; nucleotides outside the gene matches: 5. The CDR3 sequence is CAIQGVGQPQHF. The CDR3 region has the DNA TGTGCCATACAGGGGGTAGGACAGCCCCAGCATTTT.

V and J are TRBV10-2 and TRBJ1-5; D remains ambiguous. The CDR3 runs to 16 residues. Germline V CDR1 and CDR2: WSHSY, SAAADI. V shed 0 bases and J shed 3 bases, with 12 bases lying between them. This chain's CDR3 is CASSESVQVDNQPQHF. The CDR3 DNA reads TGCGCCAGCAGTGAGTCAGTCCAGGTGGACAATCAGCCCCAGCATTTT.

The chain is built from TRBV7-8 and TRBJ2-1; TRBD2 matches at 14 bases. The length of the CDR3 is 20 residues. Germline lookup yields CDR1 SGHVS and CDR2 FQNEAQ. V was clipped by 4 bases and J by 7 bases; unmatched bases: 18. The CDR3 loop is CASSSSPGLAGVGSWNEQFF. CDR3 bases: TGTGCCAGCAGCTCATCGCCGGGACTAGCGGGAGTCGGGTCGTGGAATGAGCAGTTCTTC.

J is TRBJ2-3 and V is TRBV4-2; TRBD2 aligns across 14 bases. Germline trimming cut 1 base from V and 0 bases from J; bases unmatched to any gene: 3. This CDR3 comprises 18 residues. The germline V gene encodes CDR1 LGHNA and CDR2 YNFKEQ. The CDR3 protein is CASSQGTSGRRSTDTQYF. The CDR3 region has the DNA TGTGCCAGCAGCCAAGGGACTAGCGGGAGGCGAAGCACAGATACGCAGTATTTT.